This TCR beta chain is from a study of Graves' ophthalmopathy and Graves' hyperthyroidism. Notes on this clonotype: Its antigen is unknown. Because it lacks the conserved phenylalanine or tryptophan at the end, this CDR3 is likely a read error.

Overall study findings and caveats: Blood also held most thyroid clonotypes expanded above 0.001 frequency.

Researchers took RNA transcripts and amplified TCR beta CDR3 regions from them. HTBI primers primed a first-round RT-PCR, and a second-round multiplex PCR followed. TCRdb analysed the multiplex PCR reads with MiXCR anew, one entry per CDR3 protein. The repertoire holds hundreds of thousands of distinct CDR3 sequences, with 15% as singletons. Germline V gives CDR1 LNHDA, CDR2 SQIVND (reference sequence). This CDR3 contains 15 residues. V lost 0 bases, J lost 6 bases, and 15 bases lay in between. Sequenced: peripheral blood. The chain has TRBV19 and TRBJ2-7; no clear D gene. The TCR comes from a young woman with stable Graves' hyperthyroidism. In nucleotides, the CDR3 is TGTGCCAGTAGTATAGAGGCCACCCAAAACTCCGAGCAGTACTCC. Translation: CASSIEATQNSEQYS.